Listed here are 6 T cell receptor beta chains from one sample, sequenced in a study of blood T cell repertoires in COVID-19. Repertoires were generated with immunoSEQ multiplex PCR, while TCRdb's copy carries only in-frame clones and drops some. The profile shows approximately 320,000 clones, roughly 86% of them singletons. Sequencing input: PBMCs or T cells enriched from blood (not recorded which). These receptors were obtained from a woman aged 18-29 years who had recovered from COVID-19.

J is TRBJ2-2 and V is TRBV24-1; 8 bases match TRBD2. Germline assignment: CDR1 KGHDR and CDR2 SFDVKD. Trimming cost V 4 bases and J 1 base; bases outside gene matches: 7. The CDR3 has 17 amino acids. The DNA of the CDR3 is TGTGCCACCAGTGACCCCCTCAGCGGGAGGAACACCGGGGAGCTGTTTTTT. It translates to CATSDPLSGRNTGELFF.

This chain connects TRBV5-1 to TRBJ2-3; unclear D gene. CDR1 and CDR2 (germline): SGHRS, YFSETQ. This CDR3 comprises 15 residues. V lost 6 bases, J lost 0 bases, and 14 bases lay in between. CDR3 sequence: CASNLQTPSTDTQYF. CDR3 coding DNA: TGCGCCAGCAACCTCCAAACTCCTAGCACAGATACGCAGTATTTT.

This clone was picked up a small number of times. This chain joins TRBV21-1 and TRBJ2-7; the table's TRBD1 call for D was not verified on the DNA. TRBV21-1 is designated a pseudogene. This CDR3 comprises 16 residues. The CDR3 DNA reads TGTGCCAGCAGCGTCCCGGCGGACAGGAATCCCTACGAGCAGTACTTC. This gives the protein CASSVPADRNPYEQYF.

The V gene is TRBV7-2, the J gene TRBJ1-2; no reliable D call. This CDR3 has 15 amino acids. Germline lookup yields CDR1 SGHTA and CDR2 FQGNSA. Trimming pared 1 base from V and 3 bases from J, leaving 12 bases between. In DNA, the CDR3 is TGTGCCAGCAGCTTAGACTGGCGGCAGCACTATGGCTACACCTTC. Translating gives CASSLDWRQHYGYTF.

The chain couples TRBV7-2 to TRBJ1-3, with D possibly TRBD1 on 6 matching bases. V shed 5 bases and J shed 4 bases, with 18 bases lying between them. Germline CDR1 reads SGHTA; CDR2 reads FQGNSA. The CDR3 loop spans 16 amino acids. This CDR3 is CASSPRGGVVGNTIYF. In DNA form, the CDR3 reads TGTGCCAGCAGCCCTCGTGGGGGCGTCGTCGGAAACACCATATATTTT.

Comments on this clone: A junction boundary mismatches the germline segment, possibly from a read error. Written as DNA, the CDR3 is TGCGCCAGCAGCTTTTCTGGAGAGGCCTACCGATTT. This sequence encodes CASSFSGEAYRF. The chain joins TRBV5-1 to TRBJ1-1; D remains unclear. There are 12 residues in the CDR3. The V gene's germline CDR1 is SGHRS and CDR2 YFSETQ.